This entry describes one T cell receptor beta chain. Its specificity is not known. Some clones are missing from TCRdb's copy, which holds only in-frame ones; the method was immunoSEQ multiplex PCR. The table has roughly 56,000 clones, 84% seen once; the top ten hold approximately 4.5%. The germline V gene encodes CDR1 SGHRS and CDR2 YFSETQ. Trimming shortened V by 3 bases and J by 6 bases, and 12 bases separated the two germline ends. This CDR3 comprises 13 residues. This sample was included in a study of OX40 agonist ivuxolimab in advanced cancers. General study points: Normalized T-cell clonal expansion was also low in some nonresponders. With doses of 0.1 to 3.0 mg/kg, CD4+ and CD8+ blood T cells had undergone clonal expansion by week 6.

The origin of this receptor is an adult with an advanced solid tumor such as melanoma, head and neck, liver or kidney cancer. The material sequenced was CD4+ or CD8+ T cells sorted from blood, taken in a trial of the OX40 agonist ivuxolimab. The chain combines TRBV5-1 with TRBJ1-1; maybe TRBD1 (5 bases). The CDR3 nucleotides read TGCGCCAGCAGCTGGGGGGGTGACGCTGAAGCTTTCTTT. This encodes CASSWGGDAEAFF.